Each of the 20 T cell receptor beta chains below was sequenced from the same sample in a study of glioma-infiltrating T cells. TCR alpha and beta CDR3 regions were amplified from RNA using iRepertoire nested multiplex PCR. One entry per CDR3 protein, called by TCRdb with MiXCR from the multiplex PCR reads. The data hold 90,000 or so distinct CDR3 sequences, with approximately 39% observed a single time. Sequenced: glioma tissue, nonneoplastic brain tissue, or PBMCs (not recorded which). All receptors derive from a human donor with low-grade glioma or glioblastoma, undergoing nonglioma brain surgery, or in good health (not recorded which).

On this clonotype itself: A much bigger clone sits one base away, suggesting this may be a read error. This chain links TRBV9 with TRBJ2-3, with 10 nucleotides matching TRBD2. CDR1 SGDLS and CDR2 YYNGEE come from the germline V gene. V trimming: 3 bases; J trimming: 4 bases; junction bases outside the gene matches: 17. There are 19 residues in the CDR3. The CDR3 protein is CASSEGRLAGAPGPDTQYF. The CDR3 DNA follows: TGTGCCAGCAGCGAAGGTCGTCTAGCGGGGGCTCCGGGTCCAGATACGCAGTATTTT.

A remark on this clonotype: A much larger clone differs by one base, so this may be a read error. The V and J genes are TRBV29-1 and TRBJ2-5, with a possible D match to TRBD1 (6 bases). CDR1 and CDR2 (germline): SQVTM, ANQGSEA. Trimming took 7 bases from V and 2 from J, leaving 14 bases between them. This CDR3 is built from 13 residues. CDR3 loop: CSGIQGLQETQYF. For the CDR3, the DNA is TGCAGCGGAATACAGGGTTTACAAGAGACCCAGTACTTC.

The chain links TRBV5-1 to TRBJ2-7, with a possible D match to TRBD1 (6 bases). In germline, CDR1 is SGHRS, CDR2 YFSETQ. The length of the CDR3 is 16 residues. The V end lost 1 base, the J end lost 1 base, and 15 bases lay between the germline ends. CDR3 region: CASSLKVTGPSYEQYF. The CDR3 region has the DNA TGCGCCAGCAGCTTGAAGGTGACAGGACCATCCTACGAGCAGTACTTC.

This clonotype has a count of ten or more. This chain connects TRBV4-1 to TRBJ1-2, with D possibly being TRBD1 (5 bases). The germline V and J ends were trimmed by 2 bases and 5 bases, with 12 bases remaining between them. This CDR3 spans 14 amino acids. The germline CDR1 and CDR2 sequences are MGHRA and YSYEKL. The CDR3 DNA is TGCGCCAGCAGCCAACCTGACAGTGTTTATGGCTACACCTTC. Its translation: CASSQPDSVYGYTF.

Details on this clonotype: The limits of the CDR3 on the DNA are not certain, so only TCRdb's listed CDR3 is given. This chain uses TRBV12-3 or TRBV12-4 with TRBJ2-3; the D segment call TRBD2 is taken from the table without a DNA check. The CDR3 length is 23 residues, termini included. CDR3 in amino acids: CASSFYICSGRALLSLSTDTQYF.

Of note for this clonotype: A much larger clone lies one base from this, so it may be a read error. This CDR3 reads CARSTPPRRFDEQYF. Written as DNA, the CDR3 is TGTGCCAGGTCCACGCCCCCTCGAAGATTCGACGAGCAGTACTTC. The rearrangement joins TRBV7-9 to TRBJ2-7, with unresolved D. The V and J ends lost 9 bases and 5 bases respectively, with 23 bases between them. CDR1 is SEHNR, CDR2 FQNEAQ, per germline (reference sequence). This CDR3 has 15 amino acids.

The sample holds many counts of this clonotype. The J gene is TRBJ2-1, the V gene TRBV12-3 or TRBV12-4, with D unclear. There are 12 residues in the CDR3. V shed 1 base and J shed 6 bases, with 4 bases lying between them. Here the CDR3 DNA reads TGTGCCAGCAGTTTAGGTCCCAATGAGCAGTTCTTC. Translating it yields CASSLGPNEQFF.

Concerning this clonotype itself: Being one base from a much bigger clone, this may be a read error. This sequence joins TRBV15 and TRBJ1-2; 7 bases fit TRBD1. The CDR3 is 16 residues long. Germline values: CDR1 LNHNV, CDR2 YYDKDF (reference sequence). The CDR3 nucleotides are TGTGCCACCAGCAGAGATGACAGGGTAACTAACTGTGGCTACACCTTC. Its protein is CATSRDDRVTNCGYTF. The full variable domain, completed using reference TRBV15 and TRBJ1-2, is DAMVIQNPRYQVTQFGKPVTLSCSQTLNHNVMYWYQQKSSQAPKLLFHYYDKDFNNEADTPDNFQSRRPNTSFCFLDIRSPGLGDTAMYLCATSRDDRVTNCGYTFGSGTRLTVV.

In regard to this clonotype: With a much larger clone just one base away, this may be a read error. CDR3 in DNA: TGTGCCAGCAGACTGGGACTAGCGGCAGTCCCCGGGGAGCTGTTTTTT. Translated: CASRLGLAAVPGELFF. The chain couples TRBV4-2 to TRBJ2-2; 11 positions match TRBD2. The length of the CDR3 is 16 residues. Germline-derived CDR1 and CDR2 are LGHNA and YNFKEQ. Trimming cost V 6 bases and J 6 bases; bases outside gene matches: 9.

Worth noting for this clonotype: The germline gene is not matched at one end of the junction; a read error may be the cause. V is TRBV5-1 and J is TRBJ1-5; D not certain. CDR1 is SGHRS and CDR2 is YFSETQ in the germline V gene. CDR3 size: 15 residues. Written as DNA, the CDR3 is TGCGCCAGCAGCTTGATTGGAGATAGCAAACAGCCCCAGCATTTT. Protein: CASSLIGDSKQPQHF.

There are many counts of this clonotype. The rearrangement uses TRBV6-2 or TRBV6-3 and TRBJ2-7; 8 bases are shared with TRBD1. Germline V gene sequence: CDR1 MNHEY, CDR2 SVGEGT. After removal of 6 bases from V and 6 bases from J, the junction contained 13 bases not matched to a gene. The CDR3 has 15 amino acids. The CDR3 sequence: CASSLGQGNSGEQYF. The DNA for the CDR3 is TGTGCCAGCAGCTTAGGACAGGGTAATTCCGGCGAGCAGTACTTC.

In the case of this clonotype: With a much larger clone just one base away, this may be a read error. V and J are TRBV9 and TRBJ1-1, with D possibly TRBD1 on 6 matching bases. V lost 4 bases to trimming and J lost 4 bases, with 14 bases between them. The CDR3 consists of 14 residues. CDR1 is SGDLS and CDR2 is YYNGEE in the germline V gene. CDR3 loop: CASSPWGRGTEAFF. The CDR3 nucleotides read TGTGCCAGCAGCCCCTGGGGCAGGGGCACTGAAGCTTTCTTT.

This clonotype occurred many times. This rearrangement joins TRBV6-1 to TRBJ2-4; weak D call: TRBD2 (6 bases). The CDR3 has 13 amino acids. Per the germline V gene, CDR1 is MNHNS and CDR2 is SASEGT. Trimming took off 6 bases at V and 6 bases at J, with 12 bases between the two ends. The CDR3 here is CASSPGGVNIQYF. CDR3 DNA sequence: TGTGCCAGCAGCCCGGGCGGGGTAAACATTCAGTACTTC.

Comments on this clonotype: It may be a read error: a sequence one base away is much more abundant. This sequence joins TRBV29-1 and TRBJ1-2, with D possibly being TRBD1 (5 bases). In germline, CDR1 is SQVTM, CDR2 ANQGSEA. CDR3 length equals 14 residues. The CDR3 DNA reads TGCAGCGTTGGTGGAGCGACAGCTAAGTATGGCTACACCTTC. Translated, it gives CSVGGATAKYGYTF.

This clonotype was seen many times. CDR3 amino acids: CASSPAEQRETQYF. The DNA of the CDR3 is TGTGCCAGCTCACCGGCTGAACAGCGGGAGACCCAGTACTTC. The chain couples TRBV18 to TRBJ2-5; D perhaps matches TRBD2 (5 bases). The CDR3 is 14 residues long. Germline assignment: CDR1 KGHSH and CDR2 LQKENI. With 3 bases removed from V and 5 bases from J, the gap between germline ends came to 13 bases.

The chain couples TRBV5-6 to TRBJ2-7; 13 bases line up with TRBD2. Looked up from germline, CDR1 is SGHDT and CDR2 is YYEEEE. The V gene end was trimmed by 3 bases and the J gene end by 7 bases; junction bases not matched to a gene: 7. The CDR3 extends over 15 amino acids. CDR3 sequence: CASSWGTSGTREQYF. DNA of the CDR3: TGTGCCAGCAGCTGGGGGACTAGCGGGACACGGGAGCAGTACTTC.

This clonotype was recorded at least ten times. The chain employs TRBV7-2 and TRBJ2-7, with TRBD2 matching 12 bases. Germline lookup yields CDR1 SGHTA and CDR2 FQGNSA. V was pared by 3 bases and J by 0 bases, with 12 bases of the junction left unmatched. The CDR3 sequence is 19 residues long. The CDR3 is CASSLGRLAGEVISYEQYF. Written as DNA, the CDR3 is TGTGCCAGCAGCTTGGGTAGACTAGCGGGAGAGGTAATCTCCTACGAGCAGTACTTC.

This clonotype was counted many times. The chain has TRBV4-3 and TRBJ1-1, with 10 nucleotides matching TRBD1. The CDR3 extends over 15 amino acids. J gave up 4 bases and V 0 bases, and 2 bases lay outside the gene matches. In germline, CDR1 is LGHNA, CDR2 YSLEER. The CDR3 region is CASSQEDRGGTEAFF. The CDR3 DNA follows: TGCGCCAGCAGCCAAGAGGACAGGGGGGGCACTGAAGCTTTCTTT.

This clonotype was recorded at least ten times. V is TRBV7-9 and J is TRBJ1-5; D possibly corresponds to TRBD1 (5 bases). Deletions cut 2 bases from V and 4 bases from J, with 9 bases between. Germline CDR1 SEHNR, CDR2 FQNEAQ (reference sequence). This CDR3 has 14 residues. The CDR3: CASSLLGGNQPQHF. CDR3 in DNA: TGTGCCAGCAGCTTATTGGGGGGGAATCAGCCCCAGCATTTT.

The table lists this clonotype with many counts. J is TRBJ2-7 and V is TRBV5-1; D remains ambiguous. V lost 4 bases and J lost 6, with 14 bases in between. CDR3 length: 13 residues. Germline values: CDR1 SGHRS, CDR2 YFSETQ. The CDR3 bases are TGCGCCAGCAGCCCAAGGTGGTGGGGCGAGCAGTACTTC. Its translation is CASSPRWWGEQYF. Full variable domain (missing parts from reference TRBV5-1 and TRBJ2-7): KAGVTQTPRYLIKTRGQQVTLSCSPISGHRSVSWYQQTPGQGLQFLFEYFSETQRNKGNFPGRFSGRQFSNSRSEMNVSTLELGDSALYLCASSPRWWGEQYFGPGTRLTVT.